These T cell receptor beta chains were read from a single sample in a study of cytomegalovirus exposure and HLA in healthy donors. The table came from immunoSEQ multiplex PCR; TCRdb's copy has only in-frame clones and leaves some out. The repertoire consists of some 150,000 clones, with 77% occurring once and the leading ten covering over 1.3%. The sample was PBMCs. These receptor sequences come from a woman aged 40 to 50 in good health and CMV-seronegative. The CDR3 runs from the conserved cysteine through the conserved F or W. The D gene is left open where the match is weak. Rows give clone size only sometimes, using once, few, many, or a class for an expanded clone.

clone_size	j_call	d_call	v_call	cdr3_aa	cdr3_nt
NA	TRBJ1-5	NA	TRBV21-1	CASSKGGGPWEPQHF	TGTGCCAGCAGCAAAGGGGGGGGCCCCTGGGAGCCCCAGCATTTT
NA	TRBJ1-4	NA	TRBV29-1	CSVGESGTGEKLFF	TGCAGCGTTGGGGAATCAGGGACTGGCGAAAAACTGTTTTTT
NA	TRBJ1-2	NA	TRBV5-4	CASSLPSGQLDYGYTF	TGTGCCAGCAGCTTACCCTCAGGACAGTTAGACTATGGCTACACCTTC
NA	TRBJ2-3	TRBD2	TRBV5-4	CASSRRVAGEVTQYF	TGTGCCAGCAGCCGCCGGGTGGCGGGGGAAGTCACGCAGTATTTT
few	TRBJ1-6	NA	TRBV11-2	CASRIQQPNSPLHF	TGTGCCAGCAGAATACAGCAGCCTAATTCACCCCTCCACTTT
NA	TRBJ1-1	NA	TRBV2	CASEWTVNTEAFF	TGTGCCAGCGAATGGACAGTGAACACTGAAGCTTTCTTT
once	TRBJ1-1	TRBD1	TRBV19	CASSIRDRTEAFF	TGTGCCAGTAGTATACGGGACAGGACTGAAGCTTTCTTT
once	TRBJ1-5	NA	TRBV27	CASSLLGASNQPQHF	TGTGCCAGCAGTTTACTAGGGGCTAGCAATCAGCCCCAGCATTTT
NA	TRBJ2-1	NA	TRBV6-5	CASSYRGSGRTDEQFF	TGTGCCAGCAGTTACCGAGGCAGCGGGCGCACTGATGAGCAGTTCTTC
NA	TRBJ2-1	NA	TRBV5-1	CASSFRLTVWEQFF	TGCGCCAGCAGCTTCAGGCTAACTGTGTGGGAGCAGTTCTTC
NA	TRBJ2-3	NA	TRBV7-6	CASSLASTVPSTDTQYF	TGTGCCAGCAGCTTAGCGTCGACAGTCCCTAGCACAGATACGCAGTATTTT
few	TRBJ2-7	TRBD1	TRBV5-1	CASSLVSGQGFEYF	TGCGCCAGCAGCTTGGTTTCCGGACAGGGTTTTGAGTACTTC
NA	TRBJ2-3	TRBD2	TRBV2	CAGTSGGPTDTQYF	TGTGCCGGGACTAGCGGGGGCCCTACAGATACGCAGTATTTT
once	TRBJ2-2	NA	TRBV6-6	CASSYTQGYTGELFF	TGTGCCAGCAGTTACACACAGGGATACACCGGGGAGCTGTTTTTT
NA	TRBJ1-6	TRBD1	TRBV19	CASRGDRAISALHF	TGTGCCAGTAGGGGGGACAGGGCAATTTCGGCCCTCCACTTT
NA	TRBJ1-2	NA	TRBV28	CASSSGSYGYTF	TGTGCCAGCAGTTCCGGGTCCTATGGCTACACCTTC
NA	TRBJ2-7	NA	TRBV11-2	CASSLSSGSYEQYF	TGTGCCAGCAGCTTATCTAGTGGCTCCTACGAGCAGTACTTC
NA	TRBJ1-6	NA	TRBV5-6	CASSSGTPYNSPLHF	TGTGCCAGCAGCTCCGGGACACCCTATAATTCACCCCTCCACTTT
NA	TRBJ1-2	TRBD1	TRBV4-3	CASSQPGDRGYGYTF	TGCGCCAGCAGCCAACCTGGAGACAGGGGTTACGGCTACACCTTC
NA	TRBJ2-3	TRBD2	TRBV5-1	CASSLERGRLTQYF	TGCGCCAGCAGCTTGGAGCGGGGTCGGTTAACGCAGTATTTT